These T cell receptor beta chains were read from a single sample in a study of shared clonotypes between healthy human individuals. Profiled with immunoSEQ multiplex PCR; TCRdb holds only in-frame clones, not every one. The sample yields roughly 2,000,000 clones, about 94% seen once. Sequenced input: naive CD8+ T cells sorted from blood. All receptors derive from a man between 18 and 35 years old in good health. Both conserved end residues are part of each CDR3. Size values are once, few and many counts, or a class for expanded clones, and some rows have none.

v_gene	abundance	j_gene	CDR3aa
TRBV2	.	TRBJ1-2	CAQRGYGYTF
TRBV15	once	TRBJ2-1	CATRSEGGSSNEQFF
TRBV5-3	.	TRBJ2-1	CARSRGLAASYNEQFF
TRBV5-4	.	TRBJ2-5	CASSLEDSQETQYF
TRBV7-9	.	TRBJ2-3	CASWGQPGNFTDTQYF
TRBV7-8	.	TRBJ2-3	CASSLLSGLAATDTQYF
TRBV6-5	.	TRBJ2-1	CASSLMGGDEQFF
TRBV6-1	.	TRBJ1-5	CASSGWTGLTYSNQPQHF
TRBV27	.	TRBJ2-7	CASSLLGLAGEEQYF
TRBV19	.	TRBJ2-5	CASSPPGEGVEETQYF
TRBV9	.	TRBJ2-7	CASSGTSGGDHYEQYF
TRBV19	.	TRBJ2-7	CASSIGLRELPYEQYF
TRBV7-8	.	TRBJ2-7	CASSAVGGQVYEQYF
TRBV27	once	TRBJ2-7	CASSLSWGKDEQYF
TRBV27	few	TRBJ1-6	CASSLNSPGVNSPLHF
TRBV7-2	.	TRBJ2-7	CASSPGTFLNYEQYF
TRBV18	.	TRBJ2-3	CASSPRQGEDTQYF
TRBV4-1	.	TRBJ2-1	CASSQVTSGQYYNEQFF
TRBV6-6	.	TRBJ2-1	CASSPINNEQFF
TRBV6-5	.	TRBJ1-2	CASSYEGGGNGYTF
TRBV2	.	TRBJ2-2	CASSSGTDLGELFF
TRBV28	.	.	CASSLRQEGTYEQYF
TRBV19	.	TRBJ2-2	CASSDRGKNTGELFF
TRBV6-5	.	TRBJ2-1	CASSSVAGYEQFF
TRBV7-9	.	TRBJ1-1	CASSSWTAENTEAFF
TRBV6-5	.	TRBJ2-7	CASSYGTGLGEQYF
TRBV6-1	.	TRBJ2-1	CASSEAGHEQFF
TRBV27	.	TRBJ2-7	CASRGQGISYEQYF
TRBV4-3	once	TRBJ2-7	CASSQSWTGSYEQYF
TRBV7-8	.	TRBJ2-1	CASSLGTGWYNEQFF
TRBV30	.	TRBJ1-4	CAWSTPETNEKLFF
TRBV29-1	.	TRBJ2-7	CSVVTEHSSYEQYF
TRBV7-9	.	TRBJ2-7	CASSLPTGESYEQYF
TRBV4-3	.	TRBJ1-2	CASSQDGSNDYGYTF
TRBV4-1	.	TRBJ1-5	CASSQDRVNQPQHF
TRBV27	.	TRBJ1-4	CASTLIIRTGPFPNEKLFF
TRBV27	.	TRBJ2-3	CASSLVSLGTQYF
TRBV6-5	.	TRBJ1-4	CASSYLGGTGLEKLFF
TRBV27	.	TRBJ2-5	CASSDRGQTSGRGVTQYF
TRBV4-1	.	TRBJ2-7	CASSRNPGYEQYF
TRBV14	.	TRBJ2-3	CASSQVFAGGPTDTQYF
TRBV6-5	.	TRBJ2-7	CASSPEGGIEQYF
TRBV5-6	.	TRBJ2-7	CASSLVGVEQYF
TRBV5-8	.	TRBJ2-1	CASSPQFTKWRNEQFF
TRBV11-2	.	TRBJ1-1	CASSQEGNVGTEAFF
TRBV28	.	TRBJ2-7	CANSQGAGYEQYF
TRBV29-1	.	TRBJ2-7	CSVVWSGGPYEQYF
TRBV19	.	TRBJ1-1	CASSMTTGGTEAFF
TRBV11-2	.	TRBJ2-4	CASSLEWLGMAKNIQYF
TRBV30	.	TRBJ2-2	CAWSVSYPGELFF
TRBV29-1	once	TRBJ2-6	CSVRTLDSGANVLTF